The sequence of this T cell receptor (beta chain) was determined in a study of blood T cell repertoires in COVID-19. Trimming took off 0 bases at V and 7 bases at J, with 6 bases between the two ends. CDR1 is LNHNV, CDR2 YYDKDF, per germline (reference sequence). The CDR3 is 12 amino acids. Original methodology: Amplifying reference gene primers gave estimates of nucleated cell counts. Libraries were prepared by immunoSEQ multiplex PCR; TCRdb keeps only in-frame clonotypes and omits some of them. V, J and clone size were drawn from that table, and D and trimming were deduced from the DNA. In the table there are 180,000 or so clones, more than 70% of which are singletons.

V is TRBV15 and J is TRBJ2-5; tentatively, D is TRBD2 (6 bases). The material sequenced was peripheral blood. This TCR came from a woman aged 60 to 75 with acute or convalescent COVID-19. The CDR3 loop is CATSREGGTQYF. In DNA form, the CDR3 reads TGTGCCACCAGCAGAGAGGGGGGGACCCAGTACTTC. The full variable domain, rest sourced from reference TRBV15 and TRBJ2-5, is DAMVIQNPRYQVTQFGKPVTLSCSQTLNHNVMYWYQQKSSQAPKLLFHYYDKDFNNEADTPDNFQSRRPNTSFCFLDIRSPGLGDTAMYLCATSREGGTQYFGPGTRLLVL.